These 5 T cell receptor beta chains were all obtained from the same sample, sequenced in a study of T cells in Graves' hyperthyroidism and ophthalmopathy. Amplification yielded TCR beta CDR3 regions, with RNA transcripts as the source. Initially, a first-round RT-PCR of the TCR CDR3 employed the HTBI primer set. TCRdb reprocessed the multiplex PCR reads via MiXCR and lists one record per CDR3 protein. The data hold a few hundred thousand distinct CDR3 sequences, with around 21% observed a single time. Sequenced sample: blood. Source of these receptors: a young man with Graves' hyperthyroidism.

This sequence joins TRBV6-1 and TRBJ1-1; D uncertain. The germline V and J ends were trimmed by 5 bases and 4 bases, with 11 bases remaining between them. This CDR3 contains 13 residues. The germline V gene encodes CDR1 MNHNS and CDR2 SASEGT. The CDR3 DNA reads TGTGCCAGCAGTACGTGGTGGGGCACTGAAGCTTTCTTT. Amino acids: CASSTWWGTEAFF.

The chain uses TRBV20-1 and TRBJ2-7; TRBD2 agrees at 7 bases. The germline CDR1 and CDR2 sequences are DFQATT and SNEGSKA (reference sequence). The CDR3 is 16 amino acids. Trimming removed 6 bases from V and 1 base from J; junction bases left unmatched: 15. Written as DNA, the CDR3 is TGCAGTGCCAACGACGTCGCGGGAGTCGTTTCCTACGAGCAGTACTTC. Protein product: CSANDVAGVVSYEQYF.

The table lists this clonotype with many counts. The rearrangement joins TRBV12-3 or TRBV12-4 to TRBJ2-7, with a tentative D call TRBD1 (5 bases). With 5 bases removed from V and 6 bases from J, the gap between germline ends came to 20 bases. The CDR3 length is 15 residues. The CDR3 nucleotides are TGTGCCAGCAGTGTAATCACAGGTGGCCATTCCGAGCAGTACTTC. Residues: CASSVITGGHSEQYF.

The CDR3 bases are TGTGCCAGCAGTGCCGGGACTAGCGGGGGGGCAGGAAGAGGCTACACCTTC. Its translation is CASSAGTSGGAGRGYTF. This chain uses TRBV6-1 with TRBJ1-2; D might be TRBD1 (6 bases). Deletions cut 4 bases from V and 8 bases from J, with 26 bases between. This CDR3 spans 17 amino acids. The germline V gene has CDR1 MNHNS and CDR2 SASEGT.

This clonotype occurred a few times. The chain has TRBV9 and TRBJ2-7; TRBD2 might be the D (5 bases). CDR1 SGDLS and CDR2 YYNGEE come from the germline V gene. This CDR3 has 14 residues. The V gene lost 0 bases and the J gene lost 7 bases, with 14 bases spanning the gap. CDR3 in amino acids: CASSVGVPSGEQYF. As DNA, the CDR3 is TGTGCCAGCAGCGTAGGAGTCCCGTCGGGGGAGCAGTACTTC.